The rows below give T cell receptor beta chains drawn from one sample of a study of shared clonotypes between healthy human individuals. Libraries were prepared by immunoSEQ multiplex PCR; TCRdb keeps only in-frame clonotypes and omits some of them. The sample yields about 2,500,000 clones, around nine tenths seen once. The sequenced sample consisted of naive CD4+ T cells sorted from blood. These receptors all stem from a man between 18 and 35 years old in good health. Each CDR3 is given with its conserved first and last residue. D genes are given only for firm matches. Only part of the rows carry a size: once, few, many, or a class if the clone is expanded.

clone size,D gene,V gene,J gene,CDR3 DNA,CDR3 protein
once,NA,TRBV10-3,TRBJ2-3,TGTGCCATCAGTGAGCAGGGGAAGACAGATACGCAGTATTTT,CAISEQGKTDTQYF
NA,NA,TRBV7-2,TRBJ2-3,TGTGCCAGCAGCTTTGGTGGCCGTAGCACAGATACGCAGTATTTT,CASSFGGRSTDTQYF
NA,TRBD2,TRBV30,TRBJ2-7,TGTGCCTGGAGTGTATTCAGACTAGCGGCGAACTACGAGCAGTACTTC,CAWSVFRLAANYEQYF
NA,NA,TRBV28,TRBJ1-1,TGTGCCAGCGGGGAGGGGATAACCAACACTGAAGCTTTCTTT,CASGEGITNTEAFF
NA,TRBD2,TRBV7-6,TRBJ2-7,TGTGCCAGCAGCTTAGATAGCGGGGGGTCCTACGAGCAGTACTTC,CASSLDSGGSYEQYF
NA,NA,TRBV5-1,TRBJ2-3,TGCGCCAGCAGCTTGGGAGCAGGGGACACAGATACGCAGTATTTT,CASSLGAGDTDTQYF
NA,TRBD2,TRBV7-9,TRBJ2-5,TGTGCCAGCAGCCGACGCTTTAGCGGGAGATTCAGTGAGTTGGAGACCCAGTACTTC,CASSRRFSGRFSELETQYF
once,NA,TRBV28,TRBJ1-2,TGTGCCAGCACCCTAAGAGACAGGTTAAGAGGCTACACCTTC,CASTLRDRLRGYTF
NA,NA,TRBV4-3,TRBJ1-2,TGCGCCAGCAGCCAAGGACTAAACTATGGCTACACCTTC,CASSQGLNYGYTF
NA,NA,TRBV2,TRBJ2-5,TGTGCCAGCAGGGTTACTAGCTGGGAGACCCAGTACTTC,CASRVTSWETQYF
once,NA,TRBV9,TRBJ2-5,TGTGCCAGCGCGCCGGGCCATAGGGAAGAGACCCAGTACTTC,CASAPGHREETQYF
NA,NA,TRBV2,TRBJ2-3,TGTGCCAGCAGTGCGCGGGCCTTTGAAGATACGCAGTATTTT,CASSARAFEDTQYF
NA,TRBD2,TRBV5-4,TRBJ2-5,TGTGCCAGCAGCGCTAGCGGGGGGGCTCCCGAGACCCAGTACTTC,CASSASGGAPETQYF
NA,NA,TRBV18,TRBJ1-2,TGTGCCAGCTCACCGAAGGACAGCCCTCCCTCTAACTATGGCTACACCTTC,CASSPKDSPPSNYGYTF
few,TRBD1,TRBV5-1,TRBJ1-5,TGCGCCAGCAGCTTGGGGACAGGGAATCAGCCCCAGCATTTT,CASSLGTGNQPQHF
NA,TRBD1,TRBV11-2,TRBJ2-1,TGTGCCAGCAGCAAAGTGGGAATACAGGGGGCTCAAAACAATGAGCAGTTCTTC,CASSKVGIQGAQNNEQFF
NA,NA,TRBV7-2,TRBJ2-1,TGTGCCAGCAGCATAGGGGGGGATGAGCAGTTCTTC,CASSIGGDEQFF
NA,TRBD1,TRBV6-5,TRBJ2-5,TGTGCCAGCAGCCCCGGACAGGCACGAAAGACCCAGTACTTC,CASSPGQARKTQYF
NA,NA,TRBV30,TRBJ2-7,TGTGCCTGGACAATCTCCTACGAGCAGTACTTC,CAWTISYEQYF
once,TRBD1,TRBV5-4,TRBJ2-7,TGTGCCAGCAGCCTTCCGGGACAGCAATCCTACGAGCAGTACTTC,CASSLPGQQSYEQYF
NA,TRBD1,TRBV4-2,TRBJ1-2,TGTGCCAGCAGCTCATCCTCGGACAGGGCGCTGGGATATGGCTACACCTTC,CASSSSSDRALGYGYTF
NA,NA,TRBV2,TRBJ2-3,TGTGCCAGCAATAGGGACTCTAGCACAGATACGCAGTATTTT,CASNRDSSTDTQYF
NA,TRBD2,TRBV18,TRBJ2-3,TGTGCCAGCTCATCATGGACTAGCGGGGCTGCAGATACGCAGTATTTT,CASSSWTSGAADTQYF
few,NA,TRBV6-5,TRBJ1-5,TGTGCCAGAGAGGGCCTGAATCAGCCCCAGCATTTT,CAREGLNQPQHF
NA,NA,TRBV4-3,TRBJ2-3,TGCGCCAGCAGCAAGTCAGGAATCGGCACAGATACGCAGTATTTT,CASSKSGIGTDTQYF
NA,NA,TRBV15,TRBJ2-7,TGTGCCACCAGCGGATCAGACGGGCGCCCCTACGAGCAGTACTTC,CATSGSDGRPYEQYF
NA,TRBD1,TRBV19,TRBJ2-5,TGTGCCAGTAGCCAACAGGGGGAGACCCAGTACTTC,CASSQQGETQYF
once,NA,TRBV5-1,TRBJ2-7,TGCGCCAGCAGCCCGCGGGGGCGCGACGAGCAGTACTTC,CASSPRGRDEQYF
NA,TRBD1,TRBV11-2,TRBJ1-1,TGTGCCAGCAGCTTAGTGTATAGGGGGCTGCACACTGAAGCTTTCTTT,CASSLVYRGLHTEAFF
NA,NA,TRBV11-2,TRBJ1-6,TGTGCCAGCAGCTCCCAGGGAGGCAATTCACCCCTCCACTTT,CASSSQGGNSPLHF
NA,NA,TRBV5-4,TRBJ1-6,TGTGCCAGCAGCTTGTCCAGGTTGGGTTCACCCCTCCACTTT,CASSLSRLGSPLHF
few,NA,TRBV5-4,TRBJ1-2,TGTGCCAGCAGCTTGACAGCCATTAACTATGGCTACACCTTC,CASSLTAINYGYTF
NA,TRBD1,TRBV15,TRBJ1-2,TGTGCCACCAGCAGAGAAAGGGACAGGGAGAACTATGGCTACACCTTC,CATSRERDRENYGYTF
NA,NA,TRBV28,TRBJ2-5,TGTGCCAGCAGCCAGCCTGATCGGGAGACCCAGTACTTC,CASSQPDRETQYF
NA,TRBD2,TRBV15,TRBJ2-5,TGTGCCACCAACCCAGGTCTAGCGGGCCAAGAGACCCAGTACTTC,CATNPGLAGQETQYF
NA,NA,TRBV6-1,TRBJ2-3,TGTGCCAGCAAAACTGGGAGTACAGATACGCAGTATTTT,CASKTGSTDTQYF
NA,NA,TRBV23-1,TRBJ2-7,TGCGCCAGCAGTCAATCGGTCGGCGCGGCTGCCTACGAGCAGTACTTC,CASSQSVGAAAYEQYF
NA,NA,TRBV30,TRBJ1-5,TGTGCCTGGAGTCGAGGATTGATATCGGGAAACAATCAGCCCCAGCATTTT,CAWSRGLISGNNQPQHF
NA,NA,TRBV2,TRBJ1-1,TGTGCCAGTTCGATATTCACTGAAGCTTTCTTT,CASSIFTEAFF
NA,NA,TRBV5-1,TRBJ2-7,TGCGCCAGCAGCTTTTTTGGCGACGAGCAGTACTTC,CASSFFGDEQYF